The 14 T cell receptor beta chains below were found in one sample sequenced in a study of identical twins. TCRdb itself ran the 5' RACE reads through MiXCR, one entry per CDR3 protein. The data show about 470,000 distinct CDR3 sequences, 20% to 30% seen once. The same sample was also studied in work on T cells expressing NK-cell markers.

Sequencing was carried out using CD4+ T cells sorted from blood. Receptors originate from a woman between 18 and 29 years old in good health.

The table lists this clonotype with a few counts. This sequence joins TRBV4-3 and TRBJ2-7, with a possible D match to TRBD2 (5 bases). V gave up 4 bases and J gave up 3 bases, with 22 bases separating them. The CDR3 has 17 residues. Germline assignment: CDR1 LGHNA and CDR2 YSLEER. The DNA for the CDR3 is TGCGCCAGCAGCCGAAAAGGACTCGGGCGACTCCACTACGAGCAGTACTTC. It yields the protein CASSRKGLGRLHYEQYF.

This clonotype was detected only a few times. This chain joins TRBV20-1 and TRBJ2-1; 8 bases are shared with TRBD2. The CDR3 runs 14 residues. Germline V gene lookup returns CDR1 DFQATT and CDR2 SNEGSKA (reference sequence). Trimming removed 4 bases from V and 3 bases from J; junction bases left unmatched: 5. In nucleotides, the CDR3 is TGCAGTGCTACCAGGACTAGCATCTACAATGAGCAGTTCTTC. It yields the protein CSATRTSIYNEQFF.

The rearrangement uses TRBV4-1 and TRBJ2-3; 8 nucleotides align to TRBD1. The germline gives CDR1 MGHRA, CDR2 YSYEKL. With V trimmed by 5 bases and J by 7 bases, 14 bases remained unmatched. This CDR3 is 16 amino acids long. CDR3 in DNA: TGCGCCAGCAGCTCTCGGGACAGGTTGACATGGAATACGCAGTATTTT. Translated: CASSSRDRLTWNTQYF.

The CDR3 here is CASSLRREYNEQFF. CDR3 in DNA: TGTGCCAGCAGCTTACGGCGAGAGTACAATGAGCAGTTCTTC. The genes are TRBV11-3 and TRBJ2-1; D unresolved. This CDR3 contains 14 residues. V was clipped by 2 bases and J by 4 bases, with 9 bases between them. Germline assignment: CDR1 SGHNT and CDR2 YENEEA.

This sequence joins TRBV9 and TRBJ1-2, with D tentatively TRBD1 (6 bases). The V end was cut by 4 bases, the J end by 5 bases, with 18 bases between. Germline-derived CDR1 and CDR2 are SGDLS and YYNGEE. The CDR3 has 15 amino acids. CDR3 sequence reads: CASSPGTSRGYGYTF. CDR3 in DNA: TGTGCCAGCAGCCCCGGGACATCCCGCGGATATGGCTACACCTTC.

This sequence joins TRBV19 and TRBJ2-3; 10 nucleotides line up with TRBD1. V was pared by 7 bases and J by 1 base, with 2 bases of the junction left unmatched. Germline V CDR1 and CDR2: LNHDA, SQIVND (reference sequence). The CDR3 extends over 14 amino acids. The CDR3 protein is CASTGTGGTDTQYF. In DNA form, the CDR3 reads TGTGCCAGTACCGGGACAGGGGGCACAGATACGCAGTATTTT.

CDR3 DNA sequence: TGCGCCAGCAGCCAAGATGGTCGGGGTGGGGAGACCCAGTACTTC. Amino acid sequence: CASSQDGRGGETQYF. The rearrangement joins TRBV4-3 to TRBJ2-5, with D perhaps matching TRBD2 (5 bases). Trimming left V 0 bases short and J 5 bases short, with 13 bases between. The CDR3 runs 15 residues. The germline V gene has CDR1 LGHNA and CDR2 YSLEER.

Written as DNA, the CDR3 is TGCAGTGCTAGAGACGGAGGGGGAAACTCACCCCTCCACTTT. Its protein product is CSARDGGGNSPLHF. This chain links TRBV20-1 with TRBJ1-6, with D perhaps TRBD1 (6 bases). The germline gives CDR1 DFQATT, CDR2 SNEGSKA (reference sequence). This CDR3 has 14 residues. Trimming removed 0 bases at V and 10 bases at J, with 13 bases between.

This clonotype occurred many times. This rearrangement joins TRBV12-3 or TRBV12-4 to TRBJ1-2; weak D call: TRBD1 (6 bases). The V and J ends lost 5 bases and 2 bases respectively, with 15 bases between them. The CDR3 totals 15 residues. The CDR3 loop is CASSPVAGANYGYTF. CDR3 nucleotide sequence: TGTGCCAGCAGTCCCGTGGCGGGGGCCAACTATGGCTACACCTTC.

This chain's CDR3 is CSVELLAGAKDTQYF. CDR3 DNA: TGCAGCGTTGAATTACTTGCGGGAGCGAAAGATACGCAGTATTTT. V gene TRBV29-1 combines with J gene TRBJ2-3; TRBD2 matches 7 bases. This CDR3 contains 15 residues. The germline V gene encodes CDR1 SQVTM and CDR2 ANQGSEA. Losses at the gene ends were 2 bases for V and 5 bases for J; bases not matched to a gene: 10.

The chain joins TRBV7-6 to TRBJ2-2; a weak D match, TRBD2 (6 bases). The length of the CDR3 is 14 residues. The V end was cut by 2 bases, the J end by 6 bases, with 10 bases between. In germline, CDR1 is SGHVS, CDR2 FNYEAQ. CDR3 sequence (DNA): TGTGCCAGCAGCTTAAAGGCGGGGCCCGGGGAGCTGTTTTTT. Protein sequence: CASSLKAGPGELFF.

This clonotype was counted only a few times. V is TRBV6-2 or TRBV6-3 and J is TRBJ2-7, with TRBD2 identical over 13 bases. This CDR3 has 17 amino acids. The germline gives CDR1 MNHEY, CDR2 SVGEGT. Trimming took 4 bases from V and 2 from J; bases not matched to a gene: 8. Written as DNA, the CDR3 is TGTGCCAGCAGTTTTCGGACTAGCGGGAGAGCCCCCTACGAGCAGTACTTC. The encoded protein is CASSFRTSGRAPYEQYF.

The chain is built from TRBV20-1 and TRBJ2-3; the match to TRBD1 covers 10 bases. The V and J ends lost 6 bases and 4 bases, in that order; junction bases with no gene match: 10. The germline V gene has CDR1 DFQATT and CDR2 SNEGSKA (reference sequence). The CDR3 sequence is 15 residues long. The CDR3 sequence: CSAIDRGREADTQYF. The CDR3 bases are TGCAGTGCAATCGACAGGGGGCGCGAGGCAGATACGCAGTATTTT.

With regard to this clonotype: The junction differs from germline at one of its ends, possibly a read error. The chain combines TRBV12-3 or TRBV12-4 with TRBJ1-2; no clear D gene. The CDR3 spans 13 residues. This CDR3 is CASSSTSNCGYTF. As DNA, the CDR3 is TGTGCCAGCAGCTCTACCTCTAACTGTGGCTACACCTTC.